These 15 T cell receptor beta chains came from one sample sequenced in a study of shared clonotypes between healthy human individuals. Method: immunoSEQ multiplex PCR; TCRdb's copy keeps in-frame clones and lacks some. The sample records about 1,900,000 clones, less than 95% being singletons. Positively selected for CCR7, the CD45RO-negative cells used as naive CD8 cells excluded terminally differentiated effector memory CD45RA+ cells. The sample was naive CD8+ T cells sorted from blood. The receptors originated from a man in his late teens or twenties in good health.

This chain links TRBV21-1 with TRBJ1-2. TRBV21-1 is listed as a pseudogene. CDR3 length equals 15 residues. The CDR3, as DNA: TGTGCCAGCAGCAAAGGAAATCGGGCGGATTATGGCTACACCTTC. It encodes CASSKGNRADYGYTF.

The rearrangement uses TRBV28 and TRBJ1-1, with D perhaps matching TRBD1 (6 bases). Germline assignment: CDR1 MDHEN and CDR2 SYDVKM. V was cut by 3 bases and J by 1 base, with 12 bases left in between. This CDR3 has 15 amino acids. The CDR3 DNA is TGTGCCAGCAGTTTGGATCAGGGGACGAACACTGAAGCTTTCTTT. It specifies CASSLDQGTNTEAFF.

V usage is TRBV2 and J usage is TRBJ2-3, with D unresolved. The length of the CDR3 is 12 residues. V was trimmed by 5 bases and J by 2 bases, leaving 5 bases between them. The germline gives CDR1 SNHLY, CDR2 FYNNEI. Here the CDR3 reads CASSPTTDTQYF. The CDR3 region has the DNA TGTGCCAGCAGTCCCACCACAGATACGCAGTATTTT.

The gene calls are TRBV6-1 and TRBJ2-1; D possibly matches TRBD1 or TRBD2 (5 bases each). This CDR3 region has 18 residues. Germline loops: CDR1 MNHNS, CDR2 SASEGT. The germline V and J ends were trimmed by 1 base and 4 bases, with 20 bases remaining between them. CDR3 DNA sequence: TGTGCCAGCAGTGAAGAATTGGGGGTCCAGACGTTATACAATGAGCAGTTCTTC. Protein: CASSEELGVQTLYNEQFF.

The CDR3: CASSWATGDTYEQYF. CDR3 in DNA: TGTGCCAGCAGCTGGGCCACGGGAGATACCTACGAGCAGTACTTC. V is TRBV11-2 and J is TRBJ2-7, with D perhaps matching TRBD2 (6 bases). The CDR3 has 15 amino acids. In germline, CDR1 is SGHAT, CDR2 FQNNGV. Trimming took 4 bases from V and 2 from J, leaving 15 bases between them.

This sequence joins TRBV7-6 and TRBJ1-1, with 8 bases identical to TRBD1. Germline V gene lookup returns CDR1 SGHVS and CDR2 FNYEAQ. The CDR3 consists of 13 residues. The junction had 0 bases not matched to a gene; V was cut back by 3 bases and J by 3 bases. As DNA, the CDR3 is TGTGCCAGCAGCTTGACAGGGGACACTGAAGCTTTCTTT. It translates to CASSLTGDTEAFF.

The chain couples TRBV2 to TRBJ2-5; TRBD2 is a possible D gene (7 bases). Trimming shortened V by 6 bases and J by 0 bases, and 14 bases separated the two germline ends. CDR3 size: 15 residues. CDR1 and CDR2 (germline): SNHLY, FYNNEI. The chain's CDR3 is CASSRGAGDQETQYF. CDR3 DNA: TGTGCCAGCAGCAGGGGCGCGGGGGACCAAGAGACCCAGTACTTC.

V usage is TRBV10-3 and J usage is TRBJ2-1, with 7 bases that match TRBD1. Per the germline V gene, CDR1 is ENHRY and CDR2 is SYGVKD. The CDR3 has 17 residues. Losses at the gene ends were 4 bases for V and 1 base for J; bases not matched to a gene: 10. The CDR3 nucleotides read TGTGCCATCAGTGTTATACAGGGGTCTTCGTCCTACAATGAGCAGTTCTTC. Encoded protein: CAISVIQGSSSYNEQFF.

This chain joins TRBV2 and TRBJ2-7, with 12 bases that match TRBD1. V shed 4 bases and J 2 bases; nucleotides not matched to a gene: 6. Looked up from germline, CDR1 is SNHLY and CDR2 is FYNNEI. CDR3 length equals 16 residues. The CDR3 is CASSVSGTGGPYEQYF. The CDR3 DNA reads TGTGCCAGCAGTGTTTCCGGGACAGGGGGCCCCTACGAGCAGTACTTC.

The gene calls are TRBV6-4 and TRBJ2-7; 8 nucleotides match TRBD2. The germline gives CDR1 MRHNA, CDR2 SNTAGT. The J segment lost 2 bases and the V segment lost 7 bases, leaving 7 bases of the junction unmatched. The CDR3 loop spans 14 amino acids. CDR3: CASTRSGGPYEQYF. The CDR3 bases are TGTGCCAGCACCCGAAGCGGGGGACCCTACGAGCAGTACTTC.

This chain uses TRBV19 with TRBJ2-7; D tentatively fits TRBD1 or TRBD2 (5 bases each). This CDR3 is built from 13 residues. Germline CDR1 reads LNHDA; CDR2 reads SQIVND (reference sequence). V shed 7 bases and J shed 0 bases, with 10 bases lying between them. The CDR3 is CASNPGPSYEQYF. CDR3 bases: TGTGCCAGTAATCCGGGACCCTCCTACGAGCAGTACTTC.

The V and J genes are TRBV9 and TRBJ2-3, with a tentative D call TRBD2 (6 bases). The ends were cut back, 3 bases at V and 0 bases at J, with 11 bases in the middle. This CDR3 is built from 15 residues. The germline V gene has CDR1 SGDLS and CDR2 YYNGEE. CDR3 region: CASSALASSTDTQYF. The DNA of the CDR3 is TGTGCCAGCAGCGCCCTAGCGTCCAGCACAGATACGCAGTATTTT.

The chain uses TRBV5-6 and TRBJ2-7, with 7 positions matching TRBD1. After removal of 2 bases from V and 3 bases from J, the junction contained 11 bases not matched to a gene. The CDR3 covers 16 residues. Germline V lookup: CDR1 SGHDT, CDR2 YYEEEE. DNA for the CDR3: TGTGCCAGCAGCTTTAGTGCCGACAGGGCAGGCTACGAGCAGTACTTC. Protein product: CASSFSADRAGYEQYF.

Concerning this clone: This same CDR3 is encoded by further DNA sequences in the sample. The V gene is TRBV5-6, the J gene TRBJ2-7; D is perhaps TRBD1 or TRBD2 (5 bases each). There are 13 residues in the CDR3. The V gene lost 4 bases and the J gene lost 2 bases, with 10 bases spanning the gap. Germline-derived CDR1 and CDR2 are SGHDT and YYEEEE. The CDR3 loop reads CASSPGTTYEQYF. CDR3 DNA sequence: TGTGCCAGCAGCCCTGGGACCACCTACGAGCAGTACTTC.

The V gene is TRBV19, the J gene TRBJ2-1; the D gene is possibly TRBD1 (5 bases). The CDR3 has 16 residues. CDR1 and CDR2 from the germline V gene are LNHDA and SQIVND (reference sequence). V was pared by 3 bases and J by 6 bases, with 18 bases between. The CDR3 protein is CASSIDGTLDINEQFF. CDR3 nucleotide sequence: TGTGCCAGTAGTATCGACGGTACCTTGGACATCAATGAGCAGTTCTTC.